This entry features one TCR beta chain sequence. Antigen unknown. The data derive from a study of T-cell memory formation after mild COVID-19. Study information: The TCR clusters were mostly specific to one donor. Regarding the study as a whole: Clones contracting day 15 to 85 were balanced CD4/CD8; later expanders leaned CD4+. Of the contracting clones, CD4+ ones lay mainly in CM and EM, and CD8+ ones in EMRA.

A 5'RACE reaction primed in the constant segment made cDNA libraries of TCR alpha and TCR beta, and these carried sample barcodes and UMIs. TCRdb re-called the 5' RACE reads with MiXCR, one entry per CDR3 protein. Among more than 300,000 distinct CDR3 sequences listed, 14% were seen once. The CDR3 runs 12 residues. The V and J ends lost 3 bases and 4 bases respectively, with 7 bases between them. The sequenced sample consisted of PBMCs or a T cell subset sorted from them (not recorded which). The chain has TRBV12-3 or TRBV12-4 and TRBJ2-7; D call uncertain. The origin of this receptor is a man between 18 and 29 years old who had mild COVID-19 (a few samples of this study predate the infection). Cell type and time point are not known. The CDR3 protein is CASSFGRYEQYF. The DNA for the CDR3 is TGTGCCAGCAGTTTCGGACGTTACGAGCAGTACTTC.